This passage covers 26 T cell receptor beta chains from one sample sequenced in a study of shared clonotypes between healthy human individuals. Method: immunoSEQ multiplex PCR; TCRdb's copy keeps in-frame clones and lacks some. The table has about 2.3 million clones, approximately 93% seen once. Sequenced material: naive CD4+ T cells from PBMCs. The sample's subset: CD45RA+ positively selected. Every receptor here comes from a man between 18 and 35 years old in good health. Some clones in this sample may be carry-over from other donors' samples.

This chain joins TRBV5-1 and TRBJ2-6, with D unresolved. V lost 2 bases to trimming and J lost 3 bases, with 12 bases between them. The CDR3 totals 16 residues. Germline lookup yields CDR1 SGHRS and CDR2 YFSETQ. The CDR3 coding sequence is TGCGCCAGCAGCTTTCCAGGTTTTGGTGGGGCCAACGTCCTGACTTTC. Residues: CASSFPGFGGANVLTF.

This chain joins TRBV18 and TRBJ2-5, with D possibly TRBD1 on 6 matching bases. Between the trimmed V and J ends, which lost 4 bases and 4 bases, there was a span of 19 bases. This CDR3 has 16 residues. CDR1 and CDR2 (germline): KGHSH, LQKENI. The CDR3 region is CASSLNTGTPPETQYF. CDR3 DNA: TGTGCCAGCTCACTCAATACCGGGACACCCCCAGAGACCCAGTACTTC.

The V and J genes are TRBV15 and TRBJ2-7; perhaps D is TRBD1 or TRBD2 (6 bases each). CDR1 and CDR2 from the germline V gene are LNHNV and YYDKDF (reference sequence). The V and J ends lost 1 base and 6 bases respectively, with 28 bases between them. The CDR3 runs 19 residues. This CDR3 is CATSRAGAPWGHPHSEQYF. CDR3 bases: TGTGCCACCAGCAGAGCGGGGGCCCCCTGGGGGCATCCCCACTCCGAGCAGTACTTC. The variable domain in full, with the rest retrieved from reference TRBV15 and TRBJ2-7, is DAMVIQNPRYQVTQFGKPVTLSCSQTLNHNVMYWYQQKSSQAPKLLFHYYDKDFNNEADTPDNFQSRRPNTSFCFLDIRSPGLGDTAMYLCATSRAGAPWGHPHSEQYFGPGTRLTVT.

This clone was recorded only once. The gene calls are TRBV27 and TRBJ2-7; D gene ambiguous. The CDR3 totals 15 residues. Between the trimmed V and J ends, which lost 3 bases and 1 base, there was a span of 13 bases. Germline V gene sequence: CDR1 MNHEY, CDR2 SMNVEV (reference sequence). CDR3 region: CASSFSFDGSYEQYF. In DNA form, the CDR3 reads TGTGCCAGCAGTTTCTCGTTTGACGGTTCCTACGAGCAGTACTTC.

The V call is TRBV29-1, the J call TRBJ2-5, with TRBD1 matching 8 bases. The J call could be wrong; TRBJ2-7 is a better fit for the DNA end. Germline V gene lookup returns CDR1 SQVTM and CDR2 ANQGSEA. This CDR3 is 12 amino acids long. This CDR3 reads CSARRGQVEQYF. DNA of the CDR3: TGCAGCGCCCGCAGGGGGCAGGTCGAGCAGTACTTC.

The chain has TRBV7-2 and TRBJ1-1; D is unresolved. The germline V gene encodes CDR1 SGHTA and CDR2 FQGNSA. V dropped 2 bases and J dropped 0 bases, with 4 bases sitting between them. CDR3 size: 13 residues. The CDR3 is CASSLSMNTEAFF. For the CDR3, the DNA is TGTGCCAGCAGCTTAAGCATGAACACTGAAGCTTTCTTT.

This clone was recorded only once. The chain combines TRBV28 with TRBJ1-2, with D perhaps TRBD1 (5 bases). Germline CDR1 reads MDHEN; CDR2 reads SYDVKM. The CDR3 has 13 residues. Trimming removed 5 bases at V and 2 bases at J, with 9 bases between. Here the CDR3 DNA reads TGTGCCAGCAGTGTGCGACAGAACTATGGCTACACCTTC. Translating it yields CASSVRQNYGYTF.

CDR3 in DNA: TGTGCCAGCAGCTTGTCGACTACTAGTACAGATACGCAGTATTTT. This codes for CASSLSTTSTDTQYF. The gene calls are TRBV5-4 and TRBJ2-3; TRBD2 might be the D (5 bases). V shed 1 base and J shed 3 bases, with 12 bases lying between them. From germline, CDR1 is SGHNT and CDR2 YYREEE (reference sequence). The CDR3 contains 15 residues.

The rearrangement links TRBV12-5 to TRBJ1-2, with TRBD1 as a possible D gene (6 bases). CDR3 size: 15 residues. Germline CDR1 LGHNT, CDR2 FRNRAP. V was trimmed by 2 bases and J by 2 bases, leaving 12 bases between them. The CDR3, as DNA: TGTGCTAGTGGTTTGATAGGGGGAATGAACTATGGCTACACCTTC. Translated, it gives CASGLIGGMNYGYTF.

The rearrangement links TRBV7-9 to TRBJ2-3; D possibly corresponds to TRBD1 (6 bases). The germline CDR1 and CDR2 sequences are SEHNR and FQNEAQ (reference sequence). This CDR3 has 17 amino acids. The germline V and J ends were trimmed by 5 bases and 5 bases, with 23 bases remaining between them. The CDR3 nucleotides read TGTGCCAGCAGCCCGCGTGGCAGGGGATTAGCCGGAGATACGCAGTATTTT. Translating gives CASSPRGRGLAGDTQYF.

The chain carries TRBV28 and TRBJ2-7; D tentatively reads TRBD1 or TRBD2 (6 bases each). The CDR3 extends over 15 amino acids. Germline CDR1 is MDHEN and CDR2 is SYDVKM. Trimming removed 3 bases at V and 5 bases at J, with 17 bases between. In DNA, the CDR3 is TGTGCCAGCAGTTTCTTAGGGGGACTTCAAAACGAGCAGTACTTC. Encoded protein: CASSFLGGLQNEQYF. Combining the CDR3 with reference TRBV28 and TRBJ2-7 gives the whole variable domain DVKVTQSSRYLVKRTGEKVFLECVQDMDHENMFWYRQDPGLGLRLIYFSYDVKMKEKGDIPEGYSVSREKKERFSLILESASTNQTSMYLCASSFLGGLQNEQYFGPGTRLTVT.

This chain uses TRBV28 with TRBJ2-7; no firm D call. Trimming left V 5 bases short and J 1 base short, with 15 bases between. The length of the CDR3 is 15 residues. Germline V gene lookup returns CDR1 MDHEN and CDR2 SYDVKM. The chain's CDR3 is CASSLPPWGSYEQYF. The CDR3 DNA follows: TGTGCCAGCAGTCTCCCCCCTTGGGGATCCTACGAGCAGTACTTC.

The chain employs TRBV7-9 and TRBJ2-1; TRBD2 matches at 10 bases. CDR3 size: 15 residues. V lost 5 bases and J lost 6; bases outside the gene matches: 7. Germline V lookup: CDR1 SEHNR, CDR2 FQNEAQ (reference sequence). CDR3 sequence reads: CASSQRASGSNEQFF. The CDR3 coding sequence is TGTGCCAGCAGCCAGCGGGCTAGCGGGAGCAATGAGCAGTTCTTC.

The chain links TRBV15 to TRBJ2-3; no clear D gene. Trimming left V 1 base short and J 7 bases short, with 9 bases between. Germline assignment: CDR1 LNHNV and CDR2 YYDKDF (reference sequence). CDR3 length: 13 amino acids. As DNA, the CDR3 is TGTGCCACCAGCAGAGGTAAAGACCATACGCAGTATTTT. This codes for CATSRGKDHTQYF.

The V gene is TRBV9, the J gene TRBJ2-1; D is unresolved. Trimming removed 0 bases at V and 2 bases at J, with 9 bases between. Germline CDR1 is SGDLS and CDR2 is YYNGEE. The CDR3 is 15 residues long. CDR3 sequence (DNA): TGTGCCAGCAGCGTAGCGTCGGCTCCCTACAATGAGCAGTTCTTC. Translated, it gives CASSVASAPYNEQFF.

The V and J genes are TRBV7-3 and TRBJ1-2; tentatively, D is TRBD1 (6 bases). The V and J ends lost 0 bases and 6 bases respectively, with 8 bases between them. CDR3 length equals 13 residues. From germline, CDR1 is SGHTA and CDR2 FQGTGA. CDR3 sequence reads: CASSLTGGDGYTF. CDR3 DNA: TGTGCCAGCAGCTTAACGGGGGGCGATGGCTACACCTTC.

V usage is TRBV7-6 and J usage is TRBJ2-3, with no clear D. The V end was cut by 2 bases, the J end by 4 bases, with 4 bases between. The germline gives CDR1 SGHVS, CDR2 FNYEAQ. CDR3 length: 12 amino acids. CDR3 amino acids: CASSLRADTQYF. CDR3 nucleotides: TGTGCCAGCAGCTTAAGAGCAGATACGCAGTATTTT.

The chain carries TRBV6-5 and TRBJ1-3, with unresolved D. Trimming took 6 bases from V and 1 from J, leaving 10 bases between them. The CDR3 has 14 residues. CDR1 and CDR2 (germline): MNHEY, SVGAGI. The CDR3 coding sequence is TGTGCCAGCAGGAAGAGACAATCTGGAAACACCATATATTTT. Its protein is CASRKRQSGNTIYF.

DNA of the CDR3: TGTGCCTGGAGTACGGGCCCCCAGGCCCAGCATTTT. Protein product: CAWSTGPQAQHF. The chain employs TRBV30 and TRBJ1-5; D remains unclear. V lost 2 bases to trimming and J lost 11 bases, with 13 bases between them. Germline V gene lookup returns CDR1 GTSNPN and CDR2 SVGIG (reference sequence). The CDR3 length is 12 residues. The full variable domain, its missing parts supplied by reference TRBV30 and TRBJ1-5, is SQTIHQWPATLVQPVGSPLSLECTVEGTSNPNLYWYRQAAGRGLQLLFYSVGIGQISSEVPQNLSASRPQDRQFILSSKKLLLSDSGFYLCAWSTGPQAQHFGDGTRLSIL.

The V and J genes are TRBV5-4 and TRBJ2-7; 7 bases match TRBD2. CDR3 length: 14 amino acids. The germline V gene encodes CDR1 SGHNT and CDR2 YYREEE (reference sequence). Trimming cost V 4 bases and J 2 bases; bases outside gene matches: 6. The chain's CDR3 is CASSRTSATYEQYF. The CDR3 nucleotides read TGTGCCAGCAGCAGAACTAGCGCGACCTACGAGCAGTACTTC. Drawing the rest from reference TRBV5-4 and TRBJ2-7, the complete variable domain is ETGVTQSPTHLIKTRGQQVTLRCSSQSGHNTVSWYQQALGQGPQFIFQYYREEENGRGNFPPRFSGLQFPNYSSELNVNALELDDSALYLCASSRTSATYEQYFGPGTRLTVT.

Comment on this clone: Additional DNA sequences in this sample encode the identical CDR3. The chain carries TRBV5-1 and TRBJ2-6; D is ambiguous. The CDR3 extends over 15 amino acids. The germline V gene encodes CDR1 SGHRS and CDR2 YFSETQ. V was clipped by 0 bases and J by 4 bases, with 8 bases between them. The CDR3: CASSLEGAGANVLTF. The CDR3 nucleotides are TGCGCCAGCAGCTTGGAGGGCGCGGGGGCCAACGTCCTGACTTTC.

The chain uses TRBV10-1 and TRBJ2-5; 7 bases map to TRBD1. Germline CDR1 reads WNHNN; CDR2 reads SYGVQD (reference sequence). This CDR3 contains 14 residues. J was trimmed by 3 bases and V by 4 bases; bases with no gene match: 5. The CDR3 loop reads CASSAGTGEETQYF. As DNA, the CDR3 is TGCGCCAGCAGTGCGGGAACAGGGGAAGAGACCCAGTACTTC.

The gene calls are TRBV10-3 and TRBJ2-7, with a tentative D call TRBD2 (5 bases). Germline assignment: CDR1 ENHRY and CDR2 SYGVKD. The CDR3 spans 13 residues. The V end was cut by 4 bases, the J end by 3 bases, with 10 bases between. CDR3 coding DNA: TGTGCCATCAGTGCCTCTAGCAGCTACGAGCAGTACTTC. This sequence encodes CAISASSSYEQYF.

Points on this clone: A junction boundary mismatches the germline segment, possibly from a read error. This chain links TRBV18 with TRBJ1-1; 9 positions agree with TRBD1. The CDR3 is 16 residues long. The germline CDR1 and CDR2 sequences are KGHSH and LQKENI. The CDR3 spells CASAPGQGPRVTEAFF. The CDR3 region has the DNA TGTGCCAGCGCACCGGGACAGGGCCCTCGGGTGACTGAAGCTTTCTTT.

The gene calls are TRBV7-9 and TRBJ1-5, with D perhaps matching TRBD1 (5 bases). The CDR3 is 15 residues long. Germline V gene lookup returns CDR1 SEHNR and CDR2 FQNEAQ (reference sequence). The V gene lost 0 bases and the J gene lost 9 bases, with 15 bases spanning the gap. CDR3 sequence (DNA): TGTGCCAGCAGCTTAGCGGGGCCAACGTGGGGGCCCCAGCATTTT. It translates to CASSLAGPTWGPQHF. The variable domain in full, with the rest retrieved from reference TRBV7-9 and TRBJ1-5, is DTGVSQNPRHKITKRGQNVTFRCDPISEHNRLYWYRQTLGQGPEFLTYFQNEAQLEKSRLLSDRFSAERPKGSFSTLEIQRTEQGDSAMYLCASSLAGPTWGPQHFGDGTRLSIL.

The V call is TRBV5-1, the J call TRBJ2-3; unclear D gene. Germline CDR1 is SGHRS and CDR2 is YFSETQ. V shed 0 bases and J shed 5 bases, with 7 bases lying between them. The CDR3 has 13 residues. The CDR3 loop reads CASSLGAKDTQYF. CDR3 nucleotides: TGCGCCAGCAGCTTGGGCGCTAAAGATACGCAGTATTTT.